What follows is one T cell receptor beta chain and its context. Its antigen is still unknown. No much larger clonotype is one base removed from it; base qualities were not supplied. This entry belongs to a study of blood T cell repertoires in COVID-19 (dated by TCRdb to 2020 to 2021). At the level of the whole study: Samples covering the acute and convalescent phases of COVID-19 were provided by collaborators in the United States, Italy and Spain. The dataset comprised deeply sampled blood TCRbeta repertoires from subjects exposed to, actively infected with, or recovered from COVID-19. The repertoires were made available in a free public database intended to serve as a resource for research on the immune response to SARS-CoV-2. Nearly every sample came with metadata listing a de-identified subject ID, COVID-19 status, age in years and sex. The material from the prospective study consisted of cDNA or gDNA derived from T cells, B-cell-depleted T cells, or PBMCs. The samples were drawn from the first 160 participants of the ongoing ImmuneRACE study and from some 1,300 subjects provided by 6 global collaborators. Where HLA class I and class II types were available, the types were taken from metadata supplied by the sample provider, not from assay-based typing.

The collaborating institutions used their own protocols to collect whole blood in K2EDTA tubes. For TCRbeta analysis, collaborators shipped samples as frozen whole blood, isolated PBMCs, or DNA extracted from either of those sample types. The germline ends are 12 bases apart after V is trimmed by 6 bases and J by 0 bases. Based on the germline V gene (reference sequence), the CDR1 and CDR2 sequences are MNHEY and SMNVEV. The CDR3, cysteine through phenylalanine, is 16 amino acids long. The kept DNA is CDR3 alone, 48 bases in frame from the first base. The paper as a whole reports these results and caveats: How much clinical and demographic metadata was included differed by source and by participant, and the metadata was provided uncurated.

TCRbeta CDR3 regions were amplified from genomic DNA by means of the immunoSEQ Assay, a bias-controlled multiplex PCR. The paper's data handling went like this. The number of nucleated cells in each sample was estimated from the amplification of reference gene primers within the assay. Sequence reads were collapsed and filtered to measure the absolute abundance of every unique TCRbeta CDR3 rearrangement. For each sample, productive Simpson clonality was calculated by taking the square root of Simpson's diversity index across productive rearrangements. TCRdb took over this immuneACCESS table, retaining in-frame rearrangements with V and J assigned. Such tables are incomplete; in checked studies, under half of the missing clones stem from an unresolved V gene, and the remainder is unexplained. The V and J calls and clone size are taken from that table; D and trimming were inferred from the DNA. The table for this sample lists some 250,000 clones; 82% of them were counted only once. In total, the top ten clones hold about an eighth of the sample.

The clonotype comes from a woman aged 55-70 years with active or convalescent COVID-19. The chain is made from TRBV27 and TRBJ1-6; no D gene call is confident. Sample: peripheral blood. The DNA is as follows: TGTGCCAGCAGCCCTGGGCGATTCTCCTATAATTCACCCCTCCACTTT. It specifies CASSPGRFSYNSPLHF.